This TCR beta chain came from a study of blood T cell repertoires in COVID-19. Study-level background: From the United States, Italy and Spain came samples of acute and convalescent COVID-19. Sources were T cells, B-cell-depleted T cells, or PBMCs; the material itself was cDNA or gDNA.

Original methodology: Researchers report that nucleated cell counts were estimated from reference gene primer amplification. Profiled with immunoSEQ multiplex PCR; TCRdb holds only in-frame clones, not every one. For V, J and clone size, that table is used; D and trimming come from the DNA. The sample shows 150,000 or so clones, 84% of them seen only once. V dropped 3 bases and J dropped 0 bases, with 5 bases sitting between them. CDR3 size: 13 residues. This clone was recorded once. The source material was peripheral blood. V is TRBV12-3 or TRBV12-4 and J is TRBJ2-5, with D hard to call. This clonotype originated in a young man with active or convalescent COVID-19. The CDR3 here is CASSFADQETQYF. The CDR3 DNA sequence: TGTGCCAGCAGTTTCGCGGACCAAGAGACCCAGTACTTC.